This record concerns one T cell receptor beta chain sequence. The clone's antigen remains unknown. From the cysteine up to the phenylalanine, the CDR3 has a length of 12 residues. Just CDR3 DNA is preserved here, 36 bases in frame from base 1. Germline trimming amounts to 11 bases on V and 6 bases on J, with 4 as the count of junction bases outside the gene matches. CDR1 and CDR2, per the germline V gene (reference sequence), are LNHDA and SQIVND. The cohort consisted of 650 to 850 healthy bone marrow donors. At the time of sampling, every cohort member was nominally healthy, though immune exposures that went unrecorded were likely present. The donor was CMV seronegative and was included in the group of a few hundred seronegative cohort members. A peripheral blood sample was provided by each donor, and peripheral blood mononuclear cells were used for TCR beta sequencing. The Qiagen DNeasy Blood Extraction Kit was used to extract genomic DNA from the blood cell samples.

The source of the sample is a study of cytomegalovirus exposure and HLA in healthy donors (dated by TCRdb to the late 2010s). For context, the study as a whole: In an earlier analysis of around 540 of the donors, 276 Gb of sequence data and 90 million to 120 million unique TCR beta sequences from about 179 million T cells were reported. Approximately 300 gigabases of sequencing data and tens of millions of unique TCR sequences made up an early release that covered several hundred HLA-typed donors. The genetic ancestry cluster associated with self-reported Caucasian donors included 70% to 85% of the approximately 430 genotyped donors. The study was designed to test whether signatures of past pathogen exposure could be identified by cataloging public T cell receptors. Using immunosequencing, the study profiled T cell repertoires from around 680 subjects and related those repertoires to cytomegalovirus serostatus. In addition to the first cohort of hundreds of subjects, a separate validation cohort of under 150 different subjects was used. To predict cytomegalovirus infection status, the study combined high-throughput TCR immunosequencing, statistical association of individual TCRs with disease status, and machine learning. A later analysis re-analyzed previously published TCR beta repertoires from approximately 700 donors and added high-resolution HLA genotyping to study TCR occurrence patterns. Rather than using new phenotypic data, the later analysis identified candidate immune exposures from TCR beta sequences and from how often those sequences occurred across donors. To decide whether each TCR beta V gene segment behaved as functional or pseudogenic, an earlier analysis of approximately 620 of the donors relied on high-throughput TCR beta sequencing. Alongside the repertoire data, information on donor age, sex, ethnicity and CMV serostatus was compiled. A later genetic analysis used genome-wide SNP genotypes for about three fifths of the 666 donors, treating that subset as a discovery cohort. All discovery cohort repertoires had been generated on a single sequencing platform. HLA typing covered class I and class II loci at four-digit resolution. The number of typed donors differed by locus: about 620-640 for A, B, C, DRB1 and DQB1; 522 for DQA1; over 600 for DPA1; and some 450 for DPB1. Five DR-DQ haplotypes were treated as single units for association and clustering because of strong linkage in the cohort. Among over 350 genotyped donors of the cohort, an average of approximately 240,000 unique TCR beta nucleotide sequences were sequenced per donor, roughly 18% of them non-productive. Summary of the overall study and its limitations: Some IMGT-functional V segments, including TRBV6-2 and TRBV6-3, could not be told apart with the 87-base-pair reads, so those segments were excluded. A further reported finding was that TCR beta sequences accurately predicted the HLA-A and HLA-B alleles for most subjects in the first cohort. Linkage disequilibrium might explain the correlated functional status among segregating V segments, but an unknown experimental factor could not be excluded. In a later analysis, the rate of TCR association differed among HLA loci, with DRB1 alleles having the most associated TCRs and HLA-C alleles having the fewest. When HLA alleles, especially DR and DQ, strongly co-occurred, TCR associations were difficult to assign to individual alleles. According to the authors, the approach could potentially be generalized to other disease states and immunological phenotypes. In a later analysis, several top co-occurrence clusters were reported to appear linked to parvovirus B19, influenza, CMV and Epstein-Barr virus. This cohort had only TCR beta chains sequenced, and the lack of alpha or paired-chain data limited which features could be detected. In both the original and validation cohorts, the classifier was reported to diagnose cytomegalovirus status with high specificity and sensitivity. In a later genetic analysis, a missense DCLRE1C variant was associated with V-gene and J-gene trimming of TCR beta chains, and the association was replicated in an independent cohort. Because HLA typing was unavailable for some donors at each locus, only the typed subset was used in association tests. According to a later analysis, most CMV-associated TCR beta chains appeared to be HLA-restricted, and the HLA associations seemed to be driven largely by CMV exposure. In the study, 150 to 200 TCR beta chains were listed as associated with cytomegalovirus. In an earlier analysis of 587 of the donors, most TCR beta V segments appeared in productive rearrangements about 87% or about 30% of the time, broadly matching IMGT annotations. According to a later genetic analysis, donors in an Asian-associated ancestry cluster had fewer N-insertions in productive TCRs than the approximately 670-donor mean. Compared with equally common non-associated chains, HLA-associated TCR beta chains in a later analysis were more clonally expanded and had lower generation probabilities. Most TCR sequences were observed very rarely across donors, whereas some public TCRs were present in many individuals. Sequencing depth was assumed to be roughly uniform across donors in the presence/absence analyses, though that assumption may not hold. Immune exposure information for the cohort was limited to CMV serostatus. A cluster of highly shared sequence variants was judged likely to represent a technical artifact of the sequencing pipeline. Fewer than 20 rarely observed V segments, including chromosome 9 orphons, were excluded from the earlier analysis of just under 600 of the donors because counts were too low. In vitro tests confirmed that a few of the cytomegalovirus-associated TCR beta chains recognize cytomegalovirus antigens. Specific HLA alleles were associated with over 15,000 TCR beta sequences at a false discovery rate of 0.05 in a later analysis.

Preparation of the library involved the immunoSEQ multiplex PCR assay. For the multiplex PCR, a mixture combining 60 forward primers for TCR Vbeta segments and 13 reverse primers for TCR Jbeta segments was used. A multiplex PCR assay on genomic DNA amplified the CDR3 region of rearranged TCR beta genes. Amplified TCR beta libraries were sequenced as 87-base-pair reads on the Illumina HiSeq System. Processing in the source paper ran as follows. Across the 700 or so repertoires, a later analysis counted approximately 83 million unique TCR beta chains, roughly 11 million of which were shared by at least two donors. A nearest-neighbor algorithm error-corrected the raw reads and collapsed the reads into unique sequences, merging closely related sequences to remove PCR and sequencing errors. Alignment of CDR3 sequences to IMGT reference sequences was used to assign V, D and J gene segments. For a sequence to be retained, at least a six-nucleotide match to both a V gene segment and a J gene segment was required. A rearrangement was called productive if the CDR3 had no stop codons and remained in frame with V and J, and every other rearrangement was called non-productive. CDR3 was defined according to IMGT convention as the region running from the second conserved V-encoded cysteine to the conserved J-encoded phenylalanine. In an earlier analysis of some 550 of the donors, sequences lacking an unambiguous match to a single V gene segment were excluded. An earlier analysis of 587 of the donors called V segments functional above 56.7% productive rearrangements and segregating when the between-donor standard deviation exceeded 5%. A statistical classification framework was built to diagnose cytomegalovirus status from the catalog of TCR beta chain sequences. A later analysis assigned V and J genes by comparing TCR nucleotide sequences with IMGT/GENE-DB human TR gene sequences. In a later analysis, CDR3 sequences and most-parsimonious VDJ recombination scenarios were assigned using the TCRdist pipeline. In a later analysis, each TCR beta chain was defined by its CDR3 amino acid sequence together with its V-gene family, and reads without a unique V-gene family were excluded. A later analysis removed 592 highly shared, low-generation-probability nucleotide sequences to deal with suspected cross-contamination and a sequencing artifact. A later analysis calculated a clonal expansion index for each public chain from normalized within-repertoire ranks of inferred template counts. In a later analysis, generation probabilities were computed with a VDJ recombination model fitted to out-of-frame rearrangements, and the resulting probabilities were checked against IGoR. In a later analysis, hypergeometric tests were used to score TCR-TCR, TCR-HLA and TCR-CMV co-occurrence, with a repertoire-size bias correction applied to TCR pairs. A later analysis estimated false discovery rates by permuting HLA or CMV assignments 20 times. In a later analysis, co-occurring TCRs were grouped using DBSCAN, with TCRdist sequence similarity added in when clustering inside HLA-allele-positive subsets. For co-occurrence clustering, repertoires with fewer than 30,000 or more than 120,000 public chains were excluded, along with a handful of repertoires with anomalous nucleotide sharing. What TCRdb holds here is the immuneACCESS table cut down to in-frame rearrangements. Part of the clones is not present; checked against another copy, under half of the missing clones reflect an unresolved V gene, and the others are unexplained. V and J calls and clone size are given by that table; D and trimming were obtained from the DNA. For this sample, the table gives about 130,000 clones. The ten largest account for approximately 1.7% of the sample.

The origin of this receptor is a man between 18 and 35 years old in good health and CMV-seronegative. Rearrangement joined TRBV19 to TRBJ2-4, with 10 bases in between that match TRBD1. The sample was PBMCs. The DNA sequence reads TGTGCCGTTTGGACAGGGGGAAACATTCAGTACTTC. Translated, this gives CAVWTGGNIQYF.